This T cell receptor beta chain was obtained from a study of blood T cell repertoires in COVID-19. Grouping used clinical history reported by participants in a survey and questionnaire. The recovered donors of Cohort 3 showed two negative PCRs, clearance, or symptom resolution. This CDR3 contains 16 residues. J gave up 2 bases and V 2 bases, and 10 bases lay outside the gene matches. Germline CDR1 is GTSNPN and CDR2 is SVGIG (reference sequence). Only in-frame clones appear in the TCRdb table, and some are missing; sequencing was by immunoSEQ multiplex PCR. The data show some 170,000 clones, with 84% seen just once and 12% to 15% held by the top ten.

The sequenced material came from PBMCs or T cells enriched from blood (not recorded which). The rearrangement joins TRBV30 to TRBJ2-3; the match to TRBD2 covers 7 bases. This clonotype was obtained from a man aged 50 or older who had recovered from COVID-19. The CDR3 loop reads CAWSILGGGYTDTQYF. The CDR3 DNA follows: TGTGCCTGGAGTATCTTGGGCGGGGGTTACACAGATACGCAGTATTTT.